The present T cell receptor (beta chain) was sequenced within a study of shared clonotypes between healthy human individuals. Each subset's genomic DNA was split evenly across several immunoSEQ plates. Unsorted PBMC DNA underwent sequencing on ten immunoSEQ deep assay plates. Sequencing was performed with immunoSEQ multiplex PCR; in TCRdb, only in-frame clones are kept and a portion is missing. The table includes some 490,000 clones, around four fifths detected once. Donors included only healthy HIV-negative adults lacking recent acute infections or vaccinations. Genomic DNA for unsorted samples, which was extracted with the QIAamp DNA Blood Mini kit, came from 81 million or so PBMCs. The source material was PBMCs. This clonotype was sampled from a woman between 35 and 50 years old in good health. Some clones in this sample may be carry-over from other donors' samples.

The CDR3 loop reads CASSPYRESPNTEAFF. The DNA for the CDR3 is TGTGCCAGCAGCCCCTACAGGGAGTCCCCGAACACTGAAGCTTTCTTT. This chain uses TRBV7-9 with TRBJ1-1; perhaps TRBD1 as D (6 bases). V lost 5 bases to trimming and J lost 1 base, with 17 bases between them. Germline V lookup: CDR1 SEHNR, CDR2 FQNEAQ (reference sequence). The CDR3 has 16 residues.